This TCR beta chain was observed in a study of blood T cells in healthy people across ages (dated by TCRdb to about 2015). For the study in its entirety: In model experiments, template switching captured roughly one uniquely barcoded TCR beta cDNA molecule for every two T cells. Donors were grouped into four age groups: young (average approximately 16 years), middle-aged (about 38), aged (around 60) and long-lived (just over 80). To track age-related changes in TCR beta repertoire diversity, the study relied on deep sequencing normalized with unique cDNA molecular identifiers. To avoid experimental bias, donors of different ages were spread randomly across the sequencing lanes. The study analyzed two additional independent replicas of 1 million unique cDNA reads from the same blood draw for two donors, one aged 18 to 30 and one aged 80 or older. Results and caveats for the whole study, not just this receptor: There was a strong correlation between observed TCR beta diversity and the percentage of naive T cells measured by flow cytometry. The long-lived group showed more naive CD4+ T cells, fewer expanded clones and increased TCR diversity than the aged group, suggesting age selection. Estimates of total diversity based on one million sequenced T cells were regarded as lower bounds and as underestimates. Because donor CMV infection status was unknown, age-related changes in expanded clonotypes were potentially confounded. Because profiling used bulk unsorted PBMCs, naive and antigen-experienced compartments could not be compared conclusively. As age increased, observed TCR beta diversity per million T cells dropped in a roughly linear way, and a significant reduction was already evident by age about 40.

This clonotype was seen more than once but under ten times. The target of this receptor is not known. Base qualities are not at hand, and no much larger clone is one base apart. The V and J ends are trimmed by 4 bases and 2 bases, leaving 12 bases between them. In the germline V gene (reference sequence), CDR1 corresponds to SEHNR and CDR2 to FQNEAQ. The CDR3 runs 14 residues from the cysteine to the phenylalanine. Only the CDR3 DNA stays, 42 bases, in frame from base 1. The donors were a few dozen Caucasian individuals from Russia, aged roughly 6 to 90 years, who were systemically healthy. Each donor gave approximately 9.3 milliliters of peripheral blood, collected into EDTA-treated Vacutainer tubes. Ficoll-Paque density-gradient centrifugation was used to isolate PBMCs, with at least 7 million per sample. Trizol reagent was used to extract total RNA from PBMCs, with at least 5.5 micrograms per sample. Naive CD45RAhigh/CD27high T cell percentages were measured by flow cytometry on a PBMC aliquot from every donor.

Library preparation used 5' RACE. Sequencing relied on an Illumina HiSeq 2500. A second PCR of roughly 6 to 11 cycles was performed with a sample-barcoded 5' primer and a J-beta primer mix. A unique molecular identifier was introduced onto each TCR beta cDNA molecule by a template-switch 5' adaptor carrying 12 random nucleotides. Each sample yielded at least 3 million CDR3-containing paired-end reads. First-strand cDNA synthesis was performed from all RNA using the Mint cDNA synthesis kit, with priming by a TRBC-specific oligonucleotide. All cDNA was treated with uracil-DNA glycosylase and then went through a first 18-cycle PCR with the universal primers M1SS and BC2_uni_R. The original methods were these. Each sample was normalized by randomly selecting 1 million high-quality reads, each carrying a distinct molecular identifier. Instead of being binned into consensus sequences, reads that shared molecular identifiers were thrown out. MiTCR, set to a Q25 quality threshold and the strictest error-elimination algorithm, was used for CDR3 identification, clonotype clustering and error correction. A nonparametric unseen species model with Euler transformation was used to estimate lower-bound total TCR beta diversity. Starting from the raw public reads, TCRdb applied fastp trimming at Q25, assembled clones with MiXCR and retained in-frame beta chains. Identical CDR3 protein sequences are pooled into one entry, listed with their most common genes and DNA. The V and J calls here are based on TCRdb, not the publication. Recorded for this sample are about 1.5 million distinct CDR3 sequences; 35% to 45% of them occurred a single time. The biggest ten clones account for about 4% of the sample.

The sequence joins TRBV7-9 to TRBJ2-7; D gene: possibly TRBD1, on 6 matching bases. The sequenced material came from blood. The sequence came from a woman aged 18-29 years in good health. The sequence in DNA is TGTGCCAGCAGCTCATACAGGGTTACCTACGAGCAGTACTTC. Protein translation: CASSSYRVTYEQYF.